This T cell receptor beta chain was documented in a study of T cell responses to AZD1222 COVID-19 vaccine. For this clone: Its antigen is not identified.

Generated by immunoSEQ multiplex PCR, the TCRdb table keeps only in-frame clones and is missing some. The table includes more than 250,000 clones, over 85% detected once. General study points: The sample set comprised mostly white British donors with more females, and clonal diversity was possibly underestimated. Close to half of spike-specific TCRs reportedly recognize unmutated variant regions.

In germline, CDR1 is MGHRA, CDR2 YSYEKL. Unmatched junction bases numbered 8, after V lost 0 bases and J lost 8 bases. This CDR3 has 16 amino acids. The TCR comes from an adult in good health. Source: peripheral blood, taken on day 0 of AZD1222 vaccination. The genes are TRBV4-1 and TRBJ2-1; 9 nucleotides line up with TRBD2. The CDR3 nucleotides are TGCGCCAGCAGCCAAGATCGAGCGGGGGGAGGCCATGAGCAGTTCTTC. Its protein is CASSQDRAGGGHEQFF.